This is a list of T cell receptor beta chains from one sample in a study of blood T cell repertoires in COVID-19. TCRdb keeps only in-frame clones here, not all; method: immunoSEQ multiplex PCR. This sample carries around 70,000 clones, about three quarters of them seen once, and the ten largest clones take about 25%. Material for sequencing was peripheral blood. Receptor source: a human donor in a cohort sampled during active COVID-19. The CDR3 runs from the conserved cysteine through the conserved F or W. The order of the fields is CDR3 protein, V gene, D gene, J gene. A D gene is named only where the DNA matches it firmly.

CDR3aa: CASSNRETLEAFF; v_gene: TRBV12-3/TRBV12-4; d_gene: .; j_gene: TRBJ1-1
CDR3aa: CASSFPTGIRSGNTIYF; v_gene: TRBV27; d_gene: .; j_gene: TRBJ1-3
CDR3aa: CASSQETSGRGEQYF; v_gene: TRBV3-1/TRBV3-2; d_gene: TRBD2; j_gene: TRBJ2-7
CDR3aa: CASSDQGSGTGELFF; v_gene: TRBV10-1; d_gene: .; j_gene: TRBJ2-2
CDR3aa: CASSPQTSSETQYF; v_gene: TRBV5-1; d_gene: TRBD2; j_gene: TRBJ2-5
CDR3aa: CASTRTLDRGSVSTQYF; v_gene: TRBV27; d_gene: TRBD1; j_gene: TRBJ2-3
CDR3aa: CASEGGGETQYF; v_gene: TRBV6-5; d_gene: .; j_gene: TRBJ2-5
CDR3aa: CASSDRLGSSGNTIYF; v_gene: TRBV9; d_gene: .; j_gene: TRBJ1-3
CDR3aa: CASSNRGDEQYF; v_gene: TRBV6-2/TRBV6-3; d_gene: TRBD1; j_gene: TRBJ2-7
CDR3aa: CASSLGTSAQYF; v_gene: TRBV7-9; d_gene: TRBD2; j_gene: TRBJ2-7
CDR3aa: CASSMAAGLAGGPLYNEQFF; v_gene: TRBV19; d_gene: TRBD2; j_gene: TRBJ2-1
CDR3aa: CASSLGTGVRSQPQHF; v_gene: TRBV12-1; d_gene: .; j_gene: TRBJ1-5
CDR3aa: CASSPTTQETQYF; v_gene: TRBV12-3/TRBV12-4; d_gene: .; j_gene: TRBJ2-5
CDR3aa: CASSFRDRFPELAKNIQYF; v_gene: TRBV5-1; d_gene: TRBD1; j_gene: TRBJ2-4
CDR3aa: CASSSSAQVNTGELFF; v_gene: TRBV5-4; d_gene: .; j_gene: TRBJ2-2
CDR3aa: CASIRSSGTEQFF; v_gene: TRBV28; d_gene: TRBD2; j_gene: TRBJ2-1
CDR3aa: CASSPLGTGVVETQYF; v_gene: TRBV13; d_gene: TRBD1; j_gene: TRBJ2-5
CDR3aa: CSVEDGSSYEQYF; v_gene: TRBV29-1; d_gene: .; j_gene: TRBJ2-7
CDR3aa: CASSEFGGRRSYNEQFF; v_gene: TRBV25-1; d_gene: TRBD2; j_gene: TRBJ2-1
CDR3aa: CASSQGYRAYEQYF; v_gene: TRBV4-1; d_gene: .; j_gene: TRBJ2-7
CDR3aa: CASTHGTGNQPQHF; v_gene: TRBV7-9; d_gene: TRBD1; j_gene: TRBJ1-5
CDR3aa: CATSDEQGFSGYTF; v_gene: TRBV24-1; d_gene: TRBD1; j_gene: TRBJ1-2
CDR3aa: CASSPVGGSGGVYEQYF; v_gene: TRBV3-1/TRBV3-2; d_gene: .; j_gene: TRBJ2-7
CDR3aa: CASSPRREAGEQFF; v_gene: TRBV18; d_gene: .; j_gene: TRBJ2-1
CDR3aa: CASSIQRGDQETQYF; v_gene: TRBV19; d_gene: TRBD2; j_gene: TRBJ2-5
CDR3aa: CASSYSTGGTEAFF; v_gene: TRBV6-5; d_gene: TRBD1; j_gene: TRBJ1-1
CDR3aa: CASSQDRAGGRGTQYF; v_gene: TRBV3-1/TRBV3-2; d_gene: TRBD1; j_gene: TRBJ2-3
CDR3aa: CASSRGLAGTYNEQFF; v_gene: TRBV9; d_gene: TRBD2; j_gene: TRBJ2-1
CDR3aa: CASSPPGLQETQYF; v_gene: TRBV18; d_gene: .; j_gene: TRBJ2-5
CDR3aa: CASSLDGQETQYF; v_gene: TRBV5-1; d_gene: .; j_gene: TRBJ2-5
CDR3aa: CASRITGGNTEAFF; v_gene: TRBV11-2; d_gene: TRBD1; j_gene: TRBJ1-1
CDR3aa: CASSDRVGELFF; v_gene: TRBV19; d_gene: TRBD1; j_gene: TRBJ2-2
CDR3aa: CASSQDINEHYEQYF; v_gene: TRBV5-4; d_gene: .; j_gene: TRBJ2-7
CDR3aa: CASSQDRGRAHEQYF; v_gene: TRBV14; d_gene: TRBD2; j_gene: TRBJ2-7
CDR3aa: CASSLEGLEVETQYF; v_gene: TRBV5-1; d_gene: .; j_gene: TRBJ2-5
CDR3aa: CAWTRGRTQLIYGYTF; v_gene: TRBV30; d_gene: .; j_gene: TRBJ1-2
CDR3aa: CASSVGDREVEKLFF; v_gene: TRBV9; d_gene: TRBD1; j_gene: TRBJ1-4
CDR3aa: CASRADSTDTQYF; v_gene: TRBV6-5; d_gene: .; j_gene: TRBJ2-3
CDR3aa: CASSSLDYSSDGYTF; v_gene: TRBV28; d_gene: .; j_gene: TRBJ1-2
CDR3aa: CASSEFGTDQETQYF; v_gene: TRBV6-1; d_gene: .; j_gene: TRBJ2-5
CDR3aa: CASSQNSGTGTSPLHF; v_gene: TRBV4-3; d_gene: TRBD1; j_gene: TRBJ1-6
CDR3aa: CASSPRTGGWTEAFF; v_gene: TRBV28; d_gene: TRBD1; j_gene: TRBJ1-1
CDR3aa: CASSLGENTDTQYF; v_gene: TRBV5-1; d_gene: .; j_gene: TRBJ2-3
CDR3aa: CASSPQGQGNSPLHF; v_gene: TRBV5-1; d_gene: TRBD1; j_gene: TRBJ1-6
CDR3aa: CASLGQGYNEQFF; v_gene: TRBV19; d_gene: TRBD1; j_gene: TRBJ2-1
CDR3aa: CATCNRGLEAFF; v_gene: TRBV6-5; d_gene: TRBD1; j_gene: TRBJ1-1
CDR3aa: CASRPSGGPSDEQFF; v_gene: TRBV6-2/TRBV6-3; d_gene: TRBD2; j_gene: TRBJ2-1
CDR3aa: CATSLGTSYRTDTQYF; v_gene: TRBV24-1; d_gene: .; j_gene: TRBJ2-3
CDR3aa: CASSLGLSGTGGEQFF; v_gene: TRBV5-4; d_gene: TRBD2; j_gene: TRBJ2-1
CDR3aa: CASSLGGRGNEQYF; v_gene: TRBV28; d_gene: .; j_gene: TRBJ2-7